The 5 T cell receptor beta chains presented below share a single source sample, sequenced in a study of T cells after yellow fever vaccination. MiXCR, applied by TCRdb to the 5' RACE reads, yields one record per CDR3 protein. The repertoire holds roughly 500,000 distinct CDR3 sequences, over 15% seen once, with 14% in the top ten. The material was PBMCs, obtained 15 days after the yellow fever booster vaccination. These TCRs come from a man aged 25 to 40 who received the YFV17D yellow fever vaccine.

The V gene is TRBV18, the J gene TRBJ2-3, with 13 bases aligning to TRBD2. Trimming at V came to 3 bases and at J to 0 bases, leaving 3 bases not matched to a gene. This CDR3 is 17 amino acids long. Germline lookup yields CDR1 KGHSH and CDR2 LQKENI. The CDR3 spells CASSPGLAGISTDTQYF. CDR3 coding DNA: TGTGCCAGCTCACCGGGACTAGCGGGGATTAGCACAGATACGCAGTATTTT. The full variable domain, with the rest looked up from reference TRBV18 and TRBJ2-3, is NAGVMQNPRHLVRRRGQEARLRCSPMKGHSHVYWYRQLPEEGLKFMVYLQKENIIDESGMPKERFSAEFPKEGPSILRIQQVVRGDSAAYFCASSPGLAGISTDTQYFGPGTRLTVL.

The CDR3 nucleotides are TGTGCCAGCAGCTTAGGGTGGTCGGGAGAGACCCAGTACTTC. Encoded protein: CASSLGWSGETQYF. J is TRBJ2-5 and V is TRBV7-2; D is uncertain. CDR1 is SGHTA, CDR2 FQGNSA, per germline. The CDR3 is 14 amino acids. V lost 1 base and J lost 4, with 10 bases in between.

The table lists this clonotype with many counts. The J gene is TRBJ2-7, the V gene TRBV7-8, with D maybe TRBD2 (6 bases). Germline CDR1 reads SGHVS; CDR2 reads FQNEAQ. Trimming shortened V by 10 bases and J by 1 base, and 14 bases separated the two germline ends. This CDR3 spans 13 amino acids. This CDR3 is CATKEGMSYEQYF. In DNA, the CDR3 is TGTGCCACCAAGGAGGGCATGTCCTACGAGCAGTACTTC. Using reference TRBV7-8 and TRBJ2-7 for the parts outside the CDR3, the full variable domain is GAGVSQSPRYKVAKRGQDVALRCDPISGHVSLFWYQQALGQGPEFLTYFQNEAQLDKSGLPSDRFFAERPEGSVSTLKIQRTQQEDSAVYLCATKEGMSYEQYFGPGTRLTVT.

The chain employs TRBV20-1 and TRBJ2-7, with 7 bases aligning to TRBD2. The J segment lost 5 bases and the V segment lost 1 base, leaving 8 bases of the junction unmatched. The CDR3 extends over 14 amino acids. Germline V gene lookup returns CDR1 DFQATT and CDR2 SNEGSKA (reference sequence). As DNA, the CDR3 is TGCAGTGCTAGAGGAAGCCGGAGCGGGAACGAGCAGTACTTC. As protein: CSARGSRSGNEQYF.

The rearrangement joins TRBV6-1 to TRBJ2-7; possible D gene TRBD2, 7 bases. Trimming shortened V by 6 bases and J by 11 bases, and 26 bases separated the two germline ends. The CDR3 is 15 residues long. Germline V gene data show CDR1 as MNHNS and CDR2 as SASEGT. CDR3 coding DNA: TGTGCCAGCAGCCTAGGGGGAGGGCACCCCTACGGGGAGTACTTC. Amino acids: CASSLGGGHPYGEYF.